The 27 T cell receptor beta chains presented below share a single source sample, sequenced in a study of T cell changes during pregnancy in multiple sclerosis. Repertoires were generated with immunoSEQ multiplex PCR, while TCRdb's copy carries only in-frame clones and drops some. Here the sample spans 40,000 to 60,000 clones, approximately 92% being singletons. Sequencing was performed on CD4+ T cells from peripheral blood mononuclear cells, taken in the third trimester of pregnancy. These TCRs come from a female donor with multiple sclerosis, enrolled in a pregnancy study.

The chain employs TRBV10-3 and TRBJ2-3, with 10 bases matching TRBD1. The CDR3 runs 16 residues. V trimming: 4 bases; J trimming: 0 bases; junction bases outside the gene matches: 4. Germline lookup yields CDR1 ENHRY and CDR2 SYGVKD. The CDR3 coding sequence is TGTGCCATCAGTGCCGACAGGGGGCAGAGCACAGATACGCAGTATTTT. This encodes CAISADRGQSTDTQYF.

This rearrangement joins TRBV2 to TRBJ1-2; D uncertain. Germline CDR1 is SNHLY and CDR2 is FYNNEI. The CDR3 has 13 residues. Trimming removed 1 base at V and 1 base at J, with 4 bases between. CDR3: CASSEVRNYGYTF. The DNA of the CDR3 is TGTGCCAGCAGTGAAGTCCGTAACTATGGCTACACCTTC.

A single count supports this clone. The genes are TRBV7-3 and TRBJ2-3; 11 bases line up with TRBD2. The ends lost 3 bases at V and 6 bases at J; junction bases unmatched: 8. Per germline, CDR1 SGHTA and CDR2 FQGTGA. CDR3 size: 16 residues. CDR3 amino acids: CASSFIAGGPEDTQYF. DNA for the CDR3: TGTGCCAGCAGCTTCATAGCGGGAGGGCCAGAGGATACGCAGTATTTT.

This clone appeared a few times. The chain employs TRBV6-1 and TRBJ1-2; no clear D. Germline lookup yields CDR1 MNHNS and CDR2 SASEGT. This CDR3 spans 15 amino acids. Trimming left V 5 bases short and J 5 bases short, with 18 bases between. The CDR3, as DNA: TGTGCCAGCAGTCCAGTTAGGAGGGTTATTTATGGCTACACCTTC. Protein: CASSPVRRVIYGYTF.

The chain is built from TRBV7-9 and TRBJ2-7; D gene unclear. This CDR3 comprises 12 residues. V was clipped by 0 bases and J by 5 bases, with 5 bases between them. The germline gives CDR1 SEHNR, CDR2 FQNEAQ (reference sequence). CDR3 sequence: CASSLARDEQYF. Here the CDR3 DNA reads TGTGCCAGCAGCTTAGCGCGCGACGAGCAGTACTTC.

The chain's CDR3 is CASSEWAPETQYF. The CDR3 coding sequence is TGTGCCAGCAGTGAATGGGCCCCAGAGACCCAGTACTTC. This chain connects TRBV25-1 to TRBJ2-5; D not resolved. Germline CDR1 reads MGHDK; CDR2 reads SYGVNS. Between the trimmed V and J ends, which lost 1 base and 4 bases, there was a span of 7 bases. This CDR3 spans 13 amino acids.

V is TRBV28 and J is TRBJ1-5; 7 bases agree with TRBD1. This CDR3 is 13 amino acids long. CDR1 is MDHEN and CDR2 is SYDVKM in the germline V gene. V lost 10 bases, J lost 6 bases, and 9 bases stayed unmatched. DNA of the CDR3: TGTGCCACCCACAGGGGAATGGGTCAGCCCCAGCATTTT. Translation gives CATHRGMGQPQHF.

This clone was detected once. CDR3 DNA sequence: TGTGCCAGTAGCAAGACAGGGGGGGTGAACTCTGGGGCCAACGTCCTGACTTTC. Amino acid sequence: CASSKTGGVNSGANVLTF. The chain uses TRBV19 and TRBJ2-6; TRBD1 matches at 9 bases. This CDR3 comprises 18 residues. The trim removed 6 bases at V and 0 bases at J, leaving 9 bases unmatched. Looked up from germline, CDR1 is LNHDA and CDR2 is SQIVND (reference sequence).

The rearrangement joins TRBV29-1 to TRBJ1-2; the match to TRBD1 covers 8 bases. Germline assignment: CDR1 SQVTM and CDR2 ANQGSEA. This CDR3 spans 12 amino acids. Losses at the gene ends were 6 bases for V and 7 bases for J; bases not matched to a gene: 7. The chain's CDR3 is CSVMTGEGGYTF. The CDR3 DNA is TGCAGCGTCATGACAGGGGAGGGTGGCTACACCTTC.

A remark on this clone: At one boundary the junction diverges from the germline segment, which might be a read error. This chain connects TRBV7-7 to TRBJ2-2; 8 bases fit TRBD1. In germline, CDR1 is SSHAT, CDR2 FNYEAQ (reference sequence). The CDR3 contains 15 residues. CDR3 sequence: CASSRGQEGTGELFF. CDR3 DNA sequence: TGTGCTAGCAGCCGGGGACAGGAAGGCACCGGGGAGCTGTTTTTT.

As DNA, the CDR3 is TGTGCCAGCAGTTACGTTCGGACAGGGGGGAGCTATGGCTACACCTTC. This encodes CASSYVRTGGSYGYTF. J is TRBJ1-2 and V is TRBV6-5; 10 nucleotides agree with TRBD1. Germline CDR1 reads MNHEY; CDR2 reads SVGAGI. The V and J ends lost 2 bases and 4 bases, in that order; junction bases with no gene match: 7. This CDR3 spans 16 amino acids.

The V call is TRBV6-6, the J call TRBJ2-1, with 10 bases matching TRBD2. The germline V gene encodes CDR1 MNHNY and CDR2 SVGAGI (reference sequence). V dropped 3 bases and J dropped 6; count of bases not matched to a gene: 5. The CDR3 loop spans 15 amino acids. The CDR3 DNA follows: TGTGCCAGCAGTTATGATGCTAGCGGGAGCAATGAGCAGTTCTTC. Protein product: CASSYDASGSNEQFF.

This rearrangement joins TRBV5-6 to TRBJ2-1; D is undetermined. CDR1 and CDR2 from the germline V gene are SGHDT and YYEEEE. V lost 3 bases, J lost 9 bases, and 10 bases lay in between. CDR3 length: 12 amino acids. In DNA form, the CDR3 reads TGTGCCAGCAGCTCGGCGGTGGGTGAGCAGTTCTTC. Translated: CASSSAVGEQFF.

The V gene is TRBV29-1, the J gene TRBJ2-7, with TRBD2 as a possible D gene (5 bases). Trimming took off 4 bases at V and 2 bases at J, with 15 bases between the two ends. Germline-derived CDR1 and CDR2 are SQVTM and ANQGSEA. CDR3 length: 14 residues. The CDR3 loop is CSVGTSTLTYEQYF. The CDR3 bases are TGCAGCGTTGGTACTAGTACCCTCACCTACGAGCAGTACTTC.

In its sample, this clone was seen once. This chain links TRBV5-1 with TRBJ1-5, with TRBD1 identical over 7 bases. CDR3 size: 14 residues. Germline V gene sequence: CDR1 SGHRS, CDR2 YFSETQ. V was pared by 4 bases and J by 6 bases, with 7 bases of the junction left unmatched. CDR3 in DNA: TGCGCCAGCAGCCCGAACAGGGGAGGTCAGCCCCAGCATTTT. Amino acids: CASSPNRGGQPQHF.

DNA of the CDR3: TGTGCCAGCAGCTTAGAACTAGCGGGAGGGGAGCAGTACTTC. Protein sequence: CASSLELAGGEQYF. The chain combines TRBV7-8 with TRBJ2-7; the match to TRBD2 covers 13 bases. Germline CDR1 SGHVS, CDR2 FQNEAQ. V gave up 1 base and J gave up 7 bases; unmatched junction bases: 1. The CDR3 consists of 14 residues.

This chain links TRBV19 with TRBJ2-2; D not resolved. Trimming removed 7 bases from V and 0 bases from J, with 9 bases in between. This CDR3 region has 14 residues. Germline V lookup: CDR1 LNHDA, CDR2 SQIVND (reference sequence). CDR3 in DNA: TGTGCCAGTACCACCAACACGAACACCGGGGAGCTGTTTTTT. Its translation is CASTTNTNTGELFF. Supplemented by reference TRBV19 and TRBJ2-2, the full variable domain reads DGGITQSPKYLFRKEGQNVTLSCEQNLNHDAMYWYRQDPGQGLRLIYYSQIVNDFQKGDIAEGYSVSREKKESFPLTVTSAQKNPTAFYLCASTTNTNTGELFFGEGSRLTVL.

The CDR3 loop is CATNSSHEQYF. The CDR3 DNA reads TGTGCCACCAATAGTAGCCACGAGCAGTACTTC. This chain connects TRBV6-4 to TRBJ2-7, with unresolved D. V dropped 10 bases and J dropped 5 bases, with 12 bases sitting between them. Germline V CDR1 and CDR2: MRHNA, SNTAGT. CDR3 size: 11 residues.

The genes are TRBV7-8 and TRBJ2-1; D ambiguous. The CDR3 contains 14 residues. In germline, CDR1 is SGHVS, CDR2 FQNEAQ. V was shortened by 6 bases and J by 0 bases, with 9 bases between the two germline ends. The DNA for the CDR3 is TGTGCCAGCAGACCCCTGAGCTCCTACAATGAGCAGTTCTTC. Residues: CASRPLSSYNEQFF.

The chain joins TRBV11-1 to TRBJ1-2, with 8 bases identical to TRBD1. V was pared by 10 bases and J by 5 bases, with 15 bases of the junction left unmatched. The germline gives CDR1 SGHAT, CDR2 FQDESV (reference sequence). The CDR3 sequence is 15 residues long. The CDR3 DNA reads TGTGCCATCCAAGACCAGACCAGGGGGCGGTATGGCTACACCTTC. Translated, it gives CAIQDQTRGRYGYTF.

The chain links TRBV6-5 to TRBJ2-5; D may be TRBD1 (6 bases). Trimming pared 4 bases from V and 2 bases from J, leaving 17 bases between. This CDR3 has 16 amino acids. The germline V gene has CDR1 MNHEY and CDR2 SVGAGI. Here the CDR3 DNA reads TGTGCCAGCAGTTGGCCGTACGGACAGCAACAAGAGACCCAGTACTTC. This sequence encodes CASSWPYGQQQETQYF.

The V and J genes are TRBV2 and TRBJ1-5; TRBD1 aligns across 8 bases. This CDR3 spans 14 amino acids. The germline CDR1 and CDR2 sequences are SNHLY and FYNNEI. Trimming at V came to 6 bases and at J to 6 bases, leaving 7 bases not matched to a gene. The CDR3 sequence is CASSGPGQAQPQHF. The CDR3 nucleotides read TGTGCCAGCAGCGGTCCGGGACAGGCTCAGCCCCAGCATTTT.

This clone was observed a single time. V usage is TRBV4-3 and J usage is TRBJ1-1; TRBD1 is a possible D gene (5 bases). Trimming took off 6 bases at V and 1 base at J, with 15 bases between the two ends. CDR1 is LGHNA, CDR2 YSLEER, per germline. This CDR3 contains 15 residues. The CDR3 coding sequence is TGCGCCAGCAGTCCTCATGGGGGGAAGAACACTGAAGCTTTCTTT. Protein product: CASSPHGGKNTEAFF.

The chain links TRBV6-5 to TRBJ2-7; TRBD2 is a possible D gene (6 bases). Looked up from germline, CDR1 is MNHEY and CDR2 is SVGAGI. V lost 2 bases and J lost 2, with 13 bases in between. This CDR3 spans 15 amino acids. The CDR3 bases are TGTGCCAGCAGTTACCAGAGACTAGGCGCCTACGAGCAGTACTTC. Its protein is CASSYQRLGAYEQYF.

The CDR3 bases are TGTGCCACCAGCAGACTGGGACAGGGGCCGAGAGATACGCAGTATTTT. This encodes CATSRLGQGPRDTQYF. The genes are TRBV15 and TRBJ2-3, with 10 bases aligning to TRBD1. Germline values: CDR1 LNHNV, CDR2 YYDKDF (reference sequence). The CDR3 contains 16 residues. Germline trimming cut 2 bases from V and 5 bases from J; bases unmatched to any gene: 7.

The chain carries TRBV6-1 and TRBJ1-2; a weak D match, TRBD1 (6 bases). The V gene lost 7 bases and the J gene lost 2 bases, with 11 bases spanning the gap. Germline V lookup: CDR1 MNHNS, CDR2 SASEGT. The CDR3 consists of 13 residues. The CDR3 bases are TGTGCCAGCACCGTCGGACAGAACTATGGCTACACCTTC. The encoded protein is CASTVGQNYGYTF.

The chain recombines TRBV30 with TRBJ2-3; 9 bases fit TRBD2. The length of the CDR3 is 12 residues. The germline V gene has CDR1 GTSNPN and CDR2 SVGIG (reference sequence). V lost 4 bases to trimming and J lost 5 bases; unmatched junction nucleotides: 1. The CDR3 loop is CAWTSGEDTQYF. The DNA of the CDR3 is TGTGCCTGGACTAGCGGGGAAGATACGCAGTATTTT.